The clone carrying this T cell receptor (beta chain) came up once. Antigen specificity is unknown. The V and J ends lost 7 bases and 4 bases respectively, with 14 bases between them. Germline V gene sequence: CDR1 SGHAT, CDR2 FQNNGV. The CDR3 is 14 amino acids. Assay: immunoSEQ multiplex PCR; the TCRdb copy retains only in-frame clones and omits some. Here the sample spans about 150,000 clones, 90% being singletons. The sample is drawn from a study of T cell responses to AZD1222 COVID-19 vaccine. Overall study findings and caveats: Sampling that yielded the repertoires occurred only after the peak T cell response.

This rearrangement joins TRBV11-2 to TRBJ2-1; D is uncertain. The input for sequencing was peripheral blood, taken 28 days after the second AZD1222 dose. The TCR sequence derives from an adult who received the AZD1222 COVID-19 vaccine. CDR3 protein: CASNPWAAYNEQFF. In DNA, the CDR3 is TGTGCCAGCAACCCCTGGGCAGCTTACAATGAGCAGTTCTTC.